These 31 T cell receptor beta chains originate from one sample sequenced in a study of neurological immune-mediated disorders. The time point denotes: longitudinal time-point 2. Using its own MiXCR run on the 5' RACE reads, TCRdb lists one record per CDR3 protein. The sample includes tens of thousands of distinct CDR3 sequences, about 12% of them seen just once. The material sequenced was PBMCs. These receptors came from a woman aged 40 to 55 in good health.

Of note for this clonotype: This sequence may be a read error, since a much larger clone differs from it by one base. V and J are TRBV5-6 and TRBJ2-5; possibly TRBD1 for D (5 bases). In germline, CDR1 is SGHDT, CDR2 YYEEEE. The CDR3 contains 13 residues. Here the CDR3 reads CASRIQAQEAQYF. The DNA for the CDR3 is TGTGCCAGCAGAATACAGGCACAAGAGGCCCAGTACTTC.

The CDR3 loop is CASSYSPNSGNTIYF. CDR3 DNA: TGTGCCAGCAGTTACTCTCCGAACTCTGGAAACACCATATATTTT. The rearrangement joins TRBV6-5 to TRBJ1-3, with D unresolved. The CDR3 is made up of 15 amino acids. In germline, CDR1 is MNHEY, CDR2 SVGAGI. Trimming stripped 0 bases from V and 0 bases from J, with 6 bases between.

Details on this clonotype: The junction departs from the called germline gene at one end, perhaps through a read error. The chain carries TRBV28 and TRBJ2-6; no clear D. The CDR3 spans 14 residues. Germline assignment: CDR1 MDHEN and CDR2 SYDVKM. The CDR3 region has the DNA TGTGCCAGCAGTCCCCGACTGAGCGCCAACGTCCTTACTTTC. It translates to CASSPRLSANVLTF.

This clonotype is categorized as medium-sized. The chain has TRBV7-2 and TRBJ1-1; 7 nucleotides match TRBD1. This CDR3 comprises 14 residues. V lost 5 bases, J lost 1 base, and 4 bases stayed unmatched. Germline V CDR1 and CDR2: SGHTA, FQGNSA. The CDR3 DNA is TGTGCCAGCAGCCGGGACAGCAAGAACACTGAAGCTTTCTTT. The encoded protein is CASSRDSKNTEAFF.

This clonotype was recorded at least ten times. The V and J genes are TRBV29-1 and TRBJ1-1; 7 bases map to TRBD1. The junction had 11 bases not matched to a gene; V was cut back by 6 bases and J by 4 bases. Per the germline V gene, CDR1 is SQVTM and CDR2 is ANQGSEA. There are 14 residues in the CDR3. CDR3 protein: CSVGTVTPVTEAFF. For the CDR3, the DNA is TGCAGCGTCGGGACAGTAACCCCGGTCACTGAAGCTTTCTTT.

In this sample, this clonotype turned up many times. V is TRBV20-1 and J is TRBJ2-7, with 9 bases aligning to TRBD1. CDR1 is DFQATT and CDR2 is SNEGSKA in the germline V gene (reference sequence). The V gene end was trimmed by 4 bases and the J gene end by 5 bases; junction bases not matched to a gene: 6. The CDR3 is made up of 13 amino acids. The DNA for the CDR3 is TGCAGTGCTACCGGGACAGGGTTCCACGAGCAGTACTTC. Residues: CSATGTGFHEQYF.

This clonotype was detected many times. The CDR3 DNA sequence: TGTGCCAGCAGCGCCGGGGGCCTTGGCATCGAGACCCAGTACTTC. Protein: CASSAGGLGIETQYF. The V gene is TRBV9, the J gene TRBJ2-5; D might be TRBD1 or TRBD2, each matching 6 bases. The germline gives CDR1 SGDLS, CDR2 YYNGEE. Trimming stripped 3 bases from V and 5 bases from J, with 17 bases between. The CDR3 sequence is 15 residues long.

This clonotype was counted ten times or more. V and J are TRBV7-2 and TRBJ1-2; 10 bases match TRBD1. The CDR3 loop spans 15 amino acids. CDR1 is SGHTA, CDR2 FQGNSA, per germline. The V gene end was trimmed by 4 bases and the J gene end by 1 base; junction bases not matched to a gene: 3. The CDR3 is CASSSWDRGNYGYTF. The CDR3 coding sequence is TGTGCCAGCAGCTCTTGGGACAGGGGTAACTATGGCTACACCTTC.

There are many counts of this clonotype. This chain links TRBV11-2 with TRBJ1-5, with D perhaps TRBD1 (5 bases). Germline values: CDR1 SGHAT, CDR2 FQNNGV. V was shortened by 4 bases and J by 5 bases, with 9 bases between the two germline ends. The CDR3 is 13 residues long. The CDR3 is CASSYDRYQPQHF. As DNA, the CDR3 is TGTGCCAGCAGCTATGACAGATATCAGCCCCAGCATTTT. Supplemented by reference TRBV11-2 and TRBJ1-5, the full variable domain reads EAGVAQSPRYKIIEKRQSVAFWCNPISGHATLYWYQQILGQGPKLLIQFQNNGVVDDSQLPKDRFSAERLKGVDSTLKIQPAKLEDSAVYLCASSYDRYQPQHFGDGTRLSIL.

In its sample, this clonotype was seen many times. This chain joins TRBV12-3 or TRBV12-4 and TRBJ2-7; 12 nucleotides agree with TRBD2. This CDR3 spans 16 amino acids. The V segment lost 7 bases and the J segment 3 bases; nucleotides outside the gene matches: 10. The CDR3 is CASTLGLTSGSYEQYF. The CDR3 DNA reads as TGTGCCAGCACCCTAGGATTGACTAGCGGGAGCTACGAGCAGTACTTC.

This clonotype was seen repeatedly, ten times or more. The J gene is TRBJ1-1, the V gene TRBV7-2; D is unclear. This CDR3 spans 13 amino acids. From germline, CDR1 is SGHTA and CDR2 FQGNSA. V was shortened by 0 bases and J by 1 base, with 3 bases between the two germline ends. CDR3 DNA sequence: TGTGCCAGCAGCTTAGCGGCGAACACTGAAGCTTTCTTT. Translated, it gives CASSLAANTEAFF.

This clonotype was detected ten times or more. The chain carries TRBV6-2 or TRBV6-3 and TRBJ2-7; D unresolved. The CDR3 is 13 residues long. Trimming cost V 2 bases and J 3 bases, with 8 bases left between them. Per germline, CDR1 MNHEY and CDR2 SVGEGT. CDR3: CASSYVGNYEQYF. Here the CDR3 DNA reads TGTGCCAGCAGTTACGTCGGAAACTACGAGCAGTACTTC.

This clonotype was recorded many times. V and J are TRBV7-3 and TRBJ2-1; the match to TRBD2 covers 9 bases. Per the germline V gene, CDR1 is SGHTA and CDR2 is FQGTGA. V trimming: 9 bases; J trimming: 7 bases; junction bases outside the gene matches: 13. The CDR3 loop spans 15 amino acids. The CDR3 nucleotides read TGTGCCAGTTCCGAGGCGGGGGGGCAGAGTAATGAGCAGTTCTTC. Translating gives CASSEAGGQSNEQFF.

This clonotype was recorded many times. For the CDR3, the DNA is TGTGCCAGCAGTTTACAGGGGGCGGGCGGGGAGACCCAGTACTTC. Translation gives CASSLQGAGGETQYF. The rearrangement joins TRBV12-3 or TRBV12-4 to TRBJ2-5, with 8 bases matching TRBD1. Trimming removed 2 bases from V and 5 bases from J; junction bases left unmatched: 7. The CDR3 has 15 amino acids.

This clonotype was seen at least ten times. The chain couples TRBV7-2 to TRBJ2-7; 7 bases are shared with TRBD2. V lost 2 bases to trimming and J lost 2 bases; unmatched junction nucleotides: 9. The CDR3 loop spans 16 amino acids. CDR1 and CDR2 (germline): SGHTA, FQGNSA. The CDR3 DNA sequence: TGTGCCAGCAGCTTATTCGCGGCGGGGGTGACCTACGAGCAGTACTTC. Its protein is CASSLFAAGVTYEQYF.

Many counts were recorded for this clonotype. The chain couples TRBV30 to TRBJ1-1; the D is unclear. Germline assignment: CDR1 GTSNPN and CDR2 SVGIG (reference sequence). Trimming removed 4 bases from V and 5 bases from J, with 8 bases in between. The CDR3 has 11 amino acids. This CDR3 is CAWTYSTEAFF. In nucleotides, the CDR3 is TGTGCCTGGACTTATAGTACTGAAGCTTTCTTT.

The sample holds many counts of this clonotype. The rearrangement links TRBV6-2 or TRBV6-3 to TRBJ1-2, with 7 bases that match TRBD1. Trimming removed 6 bases from V and 0 bases from J; junction bases left unmatched: 10. Per the germline V gene, CDR1 is MNHEY and CDR2 is SVGEGT. The CDR3 runs 16 residues. The chain's CDR3 is CASSRRDRLSNYGYTF. The CDR3 bases are TGTGCCAGCAGCCGCCGGGACAGATTATCTAACTATGGCTACACCTTC.

Many counts were recorded for this clonotype. The chain uses TRBV4-3 and TRBJ2-7, with TRBD1 matching over 10 bases. The CDR3 consists of 16 residues. CDR1 and CDR2 from the germline V gene are LGHNA and YSLEER. J was trimmed by 1 base and V by 0 bases; bases with no gene match: 3. The CDR3: CASSQDGTGVSYEQYF. Here the CDR3 DNA reads TGCGCCAGCAGCCAAGATGGGACAGGGGTATCCTACGAGCAGTACTTC.

This clonotype has ten or more counts. The V call is TRBV5-1, the J call TRBJ1-1; 7 bases line up with TRBD1. Germline trimming cut 0 bases from V and 1 base from J; bases unmatched to any gene: 3. CDR3 size: 15 residues. Germline V gene lookup returns CDR1 SGHRS and CDR2 YFSETQ. CDR3 loop: CASSLGRGQNTEAFF. The CDR3 region has the DNA TGCGCCAGCAGCTTGGGAAGGGGGCAGAACACTGAAGCTTTCTTT.

In its sample, this clonotype was seen many times. V gene TRBV6-5 combines with J gene TRBJ2-5; no clear D. The CDR3 consists of 11 residues. Between the trimmed V and J ends, which lost 4 bases and 4 bases, there was a span of 4 bases. Germline lookup yields CDR1 MNHEY and CDR2 SVGAGI. The DNA for the CDR3 is TGTGCCAGCAGTTGGGGAGAGACCCAGTACTTC. It is translated as CASSWGETQYF.

At least ten counts were recorded for this clonotype. This chain joins TRBV7-2 and TRBJ2-7; the D is unclear. The CDR3 spans 12 residues. V dropped 3 bases and J dropped 2 bases, with 5 bases sitting between them. Germline CDR1 and CDR2: SGHTA and FQGNSA. The CDR3 protein is CASSFSAYEQYF. CDR3 DNA: TGTGCCAGCAGCTTCTCAGCCTACGAGCAGTACTTC.

A note on this clonotype: It is likely a read error, because the conserved phenylalanine at the end of the CDR3 is missing. The CDR3 loop is CASSLERGGYTS. Here the CDR3 DNA reads TGTGCCAGCAGCTTAGAGCGGGGTGGCTACACCTCA. The chain employs TRBV11-2 and TRBJ1-2; D is undetermined. The CDR3 is 12 residues long. The germline V gene has CDR1 SGHAT and CDR2 FQNNGV. V was shortened by 0 bases and J by 7 bases, with 6 bases between the two germline ends.

This clonotype was found many times. This chain uses TRBV15 with TRBJ2-1; 7 bases are a match to TRBD2. The germline V gene encodes CDR1 LNHNV and CDR2 YYDKDF (reference sequence). The V and J ends lost 1 base and 5 bases, in that order; junction bases with no gene match: 8. This CDR3 contains 16 residues. CDR3 sequence reads: CATSRGGEGVHNEQFF. The DNA for the CDR3 is TGTGCCACCAGCAGAGGTGGGGAGGGTGTACACAATGAGCAGTTCTTC.

This clonotype came up many times. The chain joins TRBV13 to TRBJ1-1; the D is unclear. The germline V gene encodes CDR1 PRHDT and CDR2 FYEKMQ (reference sequence). The CDR3 extends over 16 amino acids. Trimming took 1 base from V and 4 from J, leaving 16 bases between them. Written as DNA, the CDR3 is TGTGCCAGCAGCTTAGAGTGGAATTCAGGACCCACTGAAGCTTTCTTT. Amino acid sequence: CASSLEWNSGPTEAFF.

This clonotype came up a few times. The rearrangement uses TRBV18 and TRBJ2-7; unclear D gene. Between the trimmed V and J ends, which lost 3 bases and 2 bases, there was a span of 8 bases. The CDR3 is 13 residues long. CDR1 is KGHSH and CDR2 is LQKENI in the germline V gene. DNA of the CDR3: TGTGCCAGCTCACCCGACGGAACCTACGAGCAGTACTTC. Translation: CASSPDGTYEQYF.

In its sample, this clonotype ranks as medium-sized. V gene TRBV20-1 combines with J gene TRBJ1-2, with D tentatively TRBD1 (5 bases). The V gene lost 0 bases and the J gene lost 5 bases, with 7 bases spanning the gap. The V gene's germline CDR1 is DFQATT and CDR2 SNEGSKA (reference sequence). The CDR3 runs 12 residues. The CDR3 DNA reads as TGCAGTGCTAGAGAGAGGGGTTATGGCTACACCTTC. Encoded protein: CSARERGYGYTF.

This clonotype appeared many times. V is TRBV6-5 and J is TRBJ2-2, with D unclear. The length of the CDR3 is 15 residues. The ends were cut back, 1 base at V and 6 bases at J, with 12 bases in the middle. Germline assignment: CDR1 MNHEY and CDR2 SVGAGI. CDR3 nucleotides: TGTGCCAGCAGTTACTTAGCAATAGAGGCCGGGGAGCTGTTTTTT. Its protein product is CASSYLAIEAGELFF.

This clonotype was counted many times. The chain employs TRBV5-1 and TRBJ1-4, with a tentative D call TRBD1 (6 bases). The germline CDR1 and CDR2 sequences are SGHRS and YFSETQ. CDR3 size: 18 residues. V lost 3 bases and J 0 bases, leaving 18 bases between the germline ends. CDR3 sequence: CASSSSGTLSATNEKLFF. The CDR3 DNA reads TGCGCCAGCAGCTCCTCCGGGACACTAAGTGCAACTAATGAAAAACTGTTTTTT. The full variable domain, its missing parts supplied by reference TRBV5-1 and TRBJ1-4, is KAGVTQTPRYLIKTRGQQVTLSCSPISGHRSVSWYQQTPGQGLQFLFEYFSETQRNKGNFPGRFSGRQFSNSRSEMNVSTLELGDSALYLCASSSSGTLSATNEKLFFGSGTQLSVL.

There are many counts of this clonotype. The chain uses TRBV6-5 and TRBJ2-5; D gene unclear. Trimming cost V 4 bases and J 5 bases, with 17 bases left between them. Per germline, CDR1 MNHEY and CDR2 SVGAGI. The CDR3 consists of 15 residues. The CDR3 region is CASSSPFLPQETQYF. The CDR3 nucleotides are TGTGCCAGCAGTTCCCCTTTTCTCCCGCAGGAGACCCAGTACTTC.

There are many counts of this clonotype. The chain combines TRBV4-1 with TRBJ2-1, with 10 bases lining up with TRBD2. Germline loops: CDR1 MGHRA, CDR2 YSYEKL. V was clipped by 1 base and J by 6 bases; unmatched bases: 6. The CDR3 is 16 residues long. CDR3 region: CASSQALAGALNEQFF. In nucleotides, the CDR3 is TGCGCCAGCAGCCAAGCGCTAGCGGGGGCCCTCAATGAGCAGTTCTTC.

V is TRBV4-2 and J is TRBJ1-4; 10 bases align to TRBD1. This CDR3 region has 15 residues. V lost 4 bases and J lost 7; bases outside the gene matches: 6. Germline CDR1 is LGHNA and CDR2 is YNFKEQ. In nucleotides, the CDR3 is TGTGCCAGCAGCCGAGAGGGACAGGGGTTTGAAAAACTGTTTTTT. Residues: CASSREGQGFEKLFF.